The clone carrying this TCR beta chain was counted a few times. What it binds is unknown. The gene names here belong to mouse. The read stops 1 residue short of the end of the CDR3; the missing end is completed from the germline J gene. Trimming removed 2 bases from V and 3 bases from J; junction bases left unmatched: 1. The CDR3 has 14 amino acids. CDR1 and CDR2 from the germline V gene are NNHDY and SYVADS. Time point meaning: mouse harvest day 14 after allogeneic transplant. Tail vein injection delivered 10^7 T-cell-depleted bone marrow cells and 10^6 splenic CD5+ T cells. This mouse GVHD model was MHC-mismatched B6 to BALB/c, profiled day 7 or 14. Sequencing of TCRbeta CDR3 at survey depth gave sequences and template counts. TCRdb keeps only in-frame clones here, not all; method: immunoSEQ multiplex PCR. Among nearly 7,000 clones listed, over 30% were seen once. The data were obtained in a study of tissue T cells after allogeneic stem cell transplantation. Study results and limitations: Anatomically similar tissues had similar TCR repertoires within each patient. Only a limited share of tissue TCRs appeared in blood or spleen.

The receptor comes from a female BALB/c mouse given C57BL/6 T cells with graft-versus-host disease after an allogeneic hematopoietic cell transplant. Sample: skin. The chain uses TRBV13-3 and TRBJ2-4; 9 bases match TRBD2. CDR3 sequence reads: CASSETGGQNTLYF. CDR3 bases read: TGTGCCAGCAGTGAGACTGGGGGACAAAACACCTTGTAC.